The 19 T cell receptor beta chains listed next were all sequenced from one sample in a study of early T cells in non-severe SARS-CoV-2 infection. MiXCR, applied by TCRdb to the 5' RACE reads, yields one record per CDR3 protein. The sample includes under 35,000 distinct CDR3 sequences, less than 7% of them seen just once. What was sequenced was whole blood. The receptors shown here come from an adult who was a healthcare worker with PCR-confirmed SARS-CoV-2 infection or an uninfected control (not recorded which).

This clonotype was seen only a few times. The rearrangement uses TRBV4-2 and TRBJ2-1; 7 bases map to TRBD1. Germline V CDR1 and CDR2: LGHNA, YNFKEQ. Trimming at V came to 1 base and at J to 2 bases, leaving 5 bases not matched to a gene. This CDR3 has 16 residues. The CDR3 DNA reads as TGTGCCAGCAGCCAAGTACTACAGGGGACCTACAATGAGCAGTTCTTC. Translating gives CASSQVLQGTYNEQFF.

The V and J genes are TRBV20-1 and TRBJ2-5, with 8 bases fitting TRBD2. Trimming cost V 3 bases and J 5 bases; bases outside gene matches: 5. Germline loops: CDR1 DFQATT, CDR2 SNEGSKA (reference sequence). The CDR3 totals 13 residues. In nucleotides, the CDR3 is TGCAGTGCTAGCGGGAGGGCGGGGGAGACCCAGTACTTC. Its translation: CSASGRAGETQYF.

The V call is TRBV20-1, the J call TRBJ2-5; 9 bases are shared with TRBD1. J lost 2 bases, V lost 7 bases, and 8 bases had no gene match. The CDR3 runs 14 residues. CDR1 and CDR2 from the germline V gene are DFQATT and SNEGSKA (reference sequence). The CDR3 region has the DNA TGCAGTGGCAACTCCGGGACAGGGCAAGAGACCCAGTACTTC. It specifies CSGNSGTGQETQYF.

The chain is built from TRBV19 and TRBJ2-7; TRBD1 matches 10 bases. Per germline, CDR1 LNHDA and CDR2 SQIVND (reference sequence). This CDR3 has 15 amino acids. The V and J ends lost 3 bases and 1 base, in that order; junction bases with no gene match: 3. For the CDR3, the DNA is TGTGCCAGTAGTATTGGGACAGGGGTTTCCTACGAGCAGTACTTC. Protein product: CASSIGTGVSYEQYF.

The CDR3 DNA sequence: TGTGCCAGTAGTATAGCAGCGTTACCTTCCTACGAGCAGTACTTC. Its translation is CASSIAALPSYEQYF. The V and J genes are TRBV19 and TRBJ2-7, with D uncertain. The germline CDR1 and CDR2 sequences are LNHDA and SQIVND (reference sequence). With 1 base removed from V and 1 base from J, the gap between germline ends came to 11 bases. The CDR3 extends over 15 amino acids.

This clonotype was counted at least ten times. This chain joins TRBV7-2 and TRBJ2-7; perhaps D is TRBD1 or TRBD2 (5 bases each). Per germline, CDR1 SGHTA and CDR2 FQGNSA. This CDR3 spans 15 amino acids. V dropped 6 bases and J dropped 0 bases, with 15 bases sitting between them. In DNA form, the CDR3 reads TGTGCCAGCAGTTGGGACCCCTTGAGCTCCTACGAGCAGTACTTC. The encoded protein is CASSWDPLSSYEQYF.

This clonotype occurred a few times. J is TRBJ2-2 and V is TRBV4-3, with D possibly matching TRBD1 (6 bases). Germline CDR1 LGHNA, CDR2 YSLEER. V lost 1 base and J lost 5, with 14 bases in between. This CDR3 has 16 residues. In nucleotides, the CDR3 is TGCGCCAGCAGCCAAGGATCCGACAGGCTGACCGGGGAGCTGTTTTTT. As protein: CASSQGSDRLTGELFF.

This clonotype was counted ten times or more. The chain uses TRBV7-9 and TRBJ2-7; D may be TRBD1 (5 bases). There are 13 residues in the CDR3. V lost 5 bases and J 2 bases, leaving 10 bases between the germline ends. Germline values: CDR1 SEHNR, CDR2 FQNEAQ (reference sequence). This CDR3 is CASSPGKAYEQYF. The CDR3, as DNA: TGTGCCAGCAGCCCAGGGAAAGCCTACGAGCAGTACTTC.

This clonotype was recorded a few times. The chain links TRBV21-1 to TRBJ2-3; TRBD1, the table's D call, lacks a check against the DNA. TRBV21-1 is a pseudogene. The CDR3 totals 14 residues. The CDR3 DNA is TGTGCCAGCAGCAGGGACAGCGAATGTGATACGCAGTATTTT. Protein product: CASSRDSECDTQYF.

This clonotype has just a few counts. The chain joins TRBV6-5 to TRBJ1-1; 8 nucleotides match TRBD1. After removal of 5 bases from V and 7 bases from J, the junction contained 12 bases not matched to a gene. Germline values: CDR1 MNHEY, CDR2 SVGAGI. The CDR3 runs to 15 residues. In DNA, the CDR3 is TGTGCCAGCAGTCACAGGGGGGGGTTTATGGTTGAAGCTTTCTTT. Translated: CASSHRGGFMVEAFF.

Ten or more counts support this clonotype. The genes are TRBV24-1 and TRBJ2-2, with 9 bases lining up with TRBD1. This CDR3 is built from 16 residues. V lost 4 bases to trimming and J lost 3 bases; unmatched junction nucleotides: 5. The germline V gene has CDR1 KGHDR and CDR2 SFDVKD. For the CDR3, the DNA is TGTGCCACCAGTGACCCCCGGGACAGGGACACCGGGGAGCTGTTTTTT. Translating gives CATSDPRDRDTGELFF.

The table lists this clonotype with a few counts. V gene TRBV5-6 combines with J gene TRBJ1-5; D perhaps matches TRBD1 (6 bases). The CDR3 is 15 residues long. Germline CDR1 is SGHDT and CDR2 is YYEEEE. V was pared by 1 base and J by 4 bases, with 12 bases between. In DNA, the CDR3 is TGTGCCAGCAGCTTGTGGGGGGCGCGGAATCAGCCCCAGCATTTT. Residues: CASSLWGARNQPQHF. Looking up the rest from reference TRBV5-6 and TRBJ1-5 gives the full variable domain: DAGVTQSPTHLIKTRGQQVTLRCSPKSGHDTVSWYQQALGQGPQFIFQYYEEEERQRGNFPDRFSGHQFPNYSSELNVNALLLGDSALYLCASSLWGARNQPQHFGDGTRLSIL.

The rearrangement joins TRBV27 to TRBJ2-1; D might be TRBD2 (6 bases). CDR3 size: 17 residues. Germline CDR1 is MNHEY and CDR2 is SMNVEV (reference sequence). V lost 1 base and J 3 bases, leaving 16 bases between the germline ends. The CDR3 nucleotides are TGTGCCAGCAGTTTATGGCGCCGAAGCGGGTTCTACAATGAGCAGTTCTTC. As protein: CASSLWRRSGFYNEQFF.

This clonotype showed up many times. The CDR3 loop reads CASSDSGSSYNEQFF. DNA of the CDR3: TGTGCCAGCAGTGACAGCGGAAGCTCCTACAATGAGCAGTTCTTC. The J gene is TRBJ2-1, the V gene TRBV2; perhaps TRBD2 as D (5 bases). This CDR3 comprises 15 residues. Between the trimmed V and J ends, which lost 3 bases and 0 bases, there was a span of 9 bases. Germline V gene lookup returns CDR1 SNHLY and CDR2 FYNNEI.

This clonotype turned up a few times. The rearrangement joins TRBV4-3 to TRBJ2-1; TRBD2 matches 13 bases. There are 15 residues in the CDR3. The V gene end was trimmed by 6 bases and the J gene end by 5 bases; junction bases not matched to a gene: 4. In germline, CDR1 is LGHNA, CDR2 YSLEER. For the CDR3, the DNA is TGCGCCAGCAGTCGTACTAGCGGGGGGGACAATGAGCAGTTCTTC. Translated, it gives CASSRTSGGDNEQFF.

This clonotype showed up many times. V is TRBV12-3 or TRBV12-4 and J is TRBJ2-7, with 8 bases that match TRBD1. Trimming removed 5 bases from V and 7 bases from J; junction bases left unmatched: 7. There are 13 residues in the CDR3. The CDR3 nucleotides read TGTGCCAGCAGTACTGGACAGGGTTTGGAGCAGTACTTC. It yields the protein CASSTGQGLEQYF.

This clonotype has a count of ten or more. This chain joins TRBV3-1 and TRBJ2-3; 7 bases agree with TRBD1. The V and J ends lost 3 bases and 2 bases, in that order; junction bases with no gene match: 11. This CDR3 is built from 17 residues. CDR1 LGHDT and CDR2 YNNKEL come from the germline V gene (reference sequence). The CDR3 sequence: CASSHYRTGPLTDTQYF. DNA of the CDR3: TGTGCCAGCAGCCATTATAGGACAGGTCCCCTCACAGATACGCAGTATTTT.

The chain uses TRBV20-1 and TRBJ1-1, with unresolved D. The ends were cut back, 0 bases at V and 1 base at J, with 12 bases in the middle. The CDR3 consists of 15 residues. Germline CDR1 is DFQATT and CDR2 is SNEGSKA (reference sequence). In nucleotides, the CDR3 is TGCAGTGCTAGAGATCAAGTTTGGGGGAACACTGAAGCTTTCTTT. This sequence encodes CSARDQVWGNTEAFF.

In this sample, this clonotype turned up a few times. V is TRBV7-2 and J is TRBJ2-1; D might be TRBD2 (6 bases). This CDR3 is built from 15 residues. Between the trimmed V and J ends, which lost 3 bases and 3 bases, there was a span of 12 bases. CDR1 and CDR2 (germline): SGHTA, FQGNSA. Here the CDR3 reads CASSLELADYNEQFF. Written as DNA, the CDR3 is TGTGCCAGCAGCTTGGAACTAGCTGACTACAATGAGCAGTTCTTC. The full variable domain, in which reference TRBV7-2 and TRBJ2-1 provide the parts outside the CDR3, is GAGVSQSPSNKVTEKGKDVELRCDPISGHTALYWYRQSLGQGLEFLIYFQGNSAPDKSGLPSDRFSAERTGGSVSTLTIQRTQQEDSAVYLCASSLELADYNEQFFGPGTRLTVL.